This T cell receptor beta chain was identified during a study of T cells in Graves' hyperthyroidism and ophthalmopathy (dated by TCRdb to between 2019 and 2020). Study-wide context: Peripheral blood samples were taken at the time of initial diagnosis, prior to any treatment. After blood sampling, hyperthyroidism patients were treated with methimazole at a starting dose of 30 mg daily, and ophthalmopathy patients were treated with high-dose intravenous methylprednisolone. According to the paper, TCR Vbeta CDR3 sequencing was carried out on about 140 peripheral blood samples, which came from approximately 43 ophthalmopathy, 80 or so hyperthyroidism and some 17 progressor patients. For training and testing, the roughly 93 patients in the discovery cohort were randomly divided in a 7:3 ratio. In addition, the study compared T-cell repertoires in thyroid tissue and in blood from roughly 6 Graves' hyperthyroidism patients. To identify TCR V-J signatures that set the groups apart, the researchers used a discovery cohort of 100 or so patients, made up of 40 to 45 with Graves' ophthalmopathy and about 55 with stable Graves' hyperthyroidism. Prospective prediction of ophthalmopathy was tested in an independent validation cohort consisting of fewer than 20 hyperthyroidism patients and over 15 patients who later progressed to ophthalmopathy. Broad study findings and their caveats: Sample size was not statistically predetermined, and blinding of investigators to group allocation was not performed. In validation, the model predicted progression to ophthalmopathy with over 60% sensitivity and roughly 72% specificity, a median of around 6.6 months before onset. Ophthalmopathy was separated from stable hyperthyroidism by a 13 V-J signature model, with 85% to 90% sensitivity and 81% to 83% specificity obtained in cross-validation and 80%/75% obtained in testing. Blood samples also contained most of the expanded thyroid clonotypes (frequency above 0.001), which suggests that blood repertoires may reflect thyroid immune responses.

Moderately to severely active disease, a Clinical Activity Score of at least 3, a NOSPECS grade of at least 4, and a duration under 3 months were present in ophthalmopathy patients. Patients with uncontrolled infections, other autoimmune diseases, pregnancy or lactation were excluded. Diagnoses were based on clinical symptoms, serum thyroxine and TRAb, thyroid ultrasound and orbital computed tomography. PBMCs were separated from around 9.1 ml of fresh peripheral blood using Ficoll-Paque density gradient centrifugation. Total RNA was extracted using Trizol reagent, and RNA quality was assessed on an Agilent 2100 Bioanalyzer. The CDR3 measures 15 amino acids from cysteine to phenylalanine. Here the CDR3 DNA is all that survives: 45 bases in frame from base 1. Looking up the germline V gene yields CDR1 SGHRS and CDR2 YFSETQ. Trimming takes 5 bases from V and 0 bases from J, and the germline ends sit 14 bases apart.

This clonotype was observed at least ten times. Its antigen is not yet known. Nothing much larger sits one base from this clone, and base qualities are not available. The TCR beta CDR3 regions were amplified from RNA transcripts. The first round of RT-PCR for the TCR CDR3 was performed with the HTBI primer set and the Qiagen OneStep RT-PCR kit. Libraries were constructed in a second round of multiplex PCR, after which size selection and purification were carried out. Sequencing of the libraries was done on an Illumina HiSeq2000 using paired-end 100 bp reads. As for how the authors treated the data: Raw data were processed with SOAPnuke, discarding reads with adapters, uncalled bases, mean Phred below 15, or no exact constant-primer or identifier match. COPE v1.2.5 was used to merge the high-quality paired reads, and each unique nucleotide sequence was defined as a clonotype. Clonotypes were aligned to IMGT TRBV, TRBD and TRBJ reference segments using MiTCR v1.1. Analysis was restricted to V-J combinations with a frequency above 0.0001, which covered about 99% of repertoires. The TCS score was defined as the ratio of F50 (clonal expansion) to E x V (chaos), calculated using BLOSUM62-based TCRdist between CDR3 peptides within each V-J. Welch's t-statistics and random forest reduced fewer than 550 V-J features to 10 to 15, which were used in a naive Bayes classifier (R e1071). Clones were called with MiXCR by TCRdb after fastp trimmed the public reads at Q25, and only in-frame beta chains were retained. Rows with a matching CDR3 protein are joined into one entry that keeps the most common DNA and genes. For this entry, the V and J calls and clone size follow TCRdb and not the study's own pipeline. For this sample the table gives about 350,000 distinct CDR3 sequences, of which 15% to 20% were detected only once. The top ten clones comprise about a sixth of the sample.

The V and J genes are TRBV5-1 and TRBJ1-1, with an unclear D gene assignment. The sequenced sample was blood. This clonotype originated in a woman aged 40-49 years with Graves' ophthalmopathy. The DNA sequence reads TGCGCCAGCAGGGGGAGGCTGGAGATGAACACTGAAGCTTTCTTT. Translation gives CASRGRLEMNTEAFF. When the CDR3 is completed using the reference TRBV5-1 and TRBJ1-1 genes on either side, the full variable domain is KAGVTQTPRYLIKTRGQQVTLSCSPISGHRSVSWYQQTPGQGLQFLFEYFSETQRNKGNFPGRFSGRQFSNSRSEMNVSTLELGDSALYLCASRGRLEMNTEAFFGQGTRLTVV.